One and the same sample provided the 12 T cell receptor beta chains below, sequenced in a study of identical twins. TCRdb used MiXCR to reprocess the 5' RACE reads, holding one entry per CDR3 protein. The data contain fewer than 900,000 distinct CDR3 sequences, about 20% of them singletons. These data were also reused for a study on T cells expressing NK-cell markers.

The sequencing sample was made of PBMCs. The receptors were gathered from a woman aged 18 to 35 in good health.

The chain links TRBV20-1 to TRBJ2-5; TRBD1 matches at 9 bases. This CDR3 has 15 amino acids. Germline V gives CDR1 DFQATT, CDR2 SNEGSKA (reference sequence). The V gene end was trimmed by 4 bases and the J gene end by 5 bases; junction bases not matched to a gene: 11. Here the CDR3 DNA reads TGCAGTGCTAACCGGGACAGGGCTAGATGGGAGACCCAGTACTTC. It codes for CSANRDRARWETQYF.

The rearrangement links TRBV11-1 to TRBJ2-6; D gene ambiguous. Per germline, CDR1 SGHAT and CDR2 FQDESV (reference sequence). The CDR3 has 18 amino acids. V dropped 2 bases and J dropped 0 bases, with 14 bases sitting between them. CDR3 in amino acids: CASSLSFQSSSGANVLTF. The CDR3, as DNA: TGTGCCAGCAGCTTAAGCTTTCAGAGCAGCTCTGGGGCCAACGTCCTGACTTTC.

This clonotype was detected a few times. The rearrangement uses TRBV5-1 and TRBJ2-6, with no clear D. Trimming cost V 0 bases and J 0 bases, with 7 bases left between them. The length of the CDR3 is 16 residues. Germline assignment: CDR1 SGHRS and CDR2 YFSETQ. The CDR3 region has the DNA TGCGCCAGCAGCTTGGCGCCGATCTCTGGGGCCAACGTCCTGACTTTC. Its protein is CASSLAPISGANVLTF.

Only a few counts were recorded for this clonotype. The chain joins TRBV7-2 to TRBJ2-1, with 7 bases lining up with TRBD2. Germline V lookup: CDR1 SGHTA, CDR2 FQGNSA. CDR3 length: 18 residues. V gave up 0 bases and J gave up 0 bases; unmatched junction bases: 8. CDR3 DNA sequence: TGTGCCAGCAGCTTAGCCCTGACTAGCTCGAGCTCCTACAATGAGCAGTTCTTC. It codes for CASSLALTSSSSYNEQFF. The variable domain in full, with the rest retrieved from reference TRBV7-2 and TRBJ2-1, is GAGVSQSPSNKVTEKGKDVELRCDPISGHTALYWYRQSLGQGLEFLIYFQGNSAPDKSGLPSDRFSAERTGGSVSTLTIQRTQQEDSAVYLCASSLALTSSSSYNEQFFGPGTRLTVL.

This clonotype was seen a handful of times. V and J are TRBV5-6 and TRBJ1-1; D gene uncertain. The V end lost 8 bases, the J end lost 6 bases, and 11 bases lay between the germline ends. The CDR3 consists of 11 residues. CDR1 and CDR2 from the germline V gene are SGHDT and YYEEEE. The CDR3 region has the DNA TGTGCCAGGAAGGCGGAGGCTGAAGCTTTCTTT. This gives the protein CARKAEAEAFF.

This chain links TRBV12-3 or TRBV12-4 with TRBJ2-5; D might be TRBD2 (7 bases). The V end lost 7 bases, the J end lost 0 bases, and 18 bases lay between the germline ends. The CDR3 has 16 residues. This chain's CDR3 is CASTDHGGPNQETQYF. CDR3 sequence (DNA): TGTGCCAGCACCGATCACGGGGGGCCGAACCAAGAGACCCAGTACTTC.

V usage is TRBV12-3 or TRBV12-4 and J usage is TRBJ2-1, with 7 bases that match TRBD2. The trim removed 4 bases at V and 3 bases at J, leaving 0 bases unmatched. This CDR3 comprises 13 residues. The CDR3: CASSWTSYNEQFF. The CDR3 DNA follows: TGTGCCAGCAGTTGGACTAGCTACAATGAGCAGTTCTTC.

A few counts support this clonotype. This chain links TRBV20-1 with TRBJ2-1; D is possibly TRBD1 (5 bases). Germline V gene sequence: CDR1 DFQATT, CDR2 SNEGSKA (reference sequence). The CDR3 extends over 14 amino acids. V lost 6 bases to trimming and J lost 0 bases, with 12 bases between them. CDR3 in DNA: TGCAGTGCAAGATACAGGAGCTCCTACAATGAGCAGTTCTTC. It yields the protein CSARYRSSYNEQFF.

This rearrangement joins TRBV12-3 or TRBV12-4 to TRBJ2-3, with 11 bases fitting TRBD2. Trimming removed 3 bases from V and 5 bases from J; junction bases left unmatched: 4. The CDR3 is made up of 15 amino acids. CDR3 nucleotide sequence: TGTGCCAGCAGTTTCCGACTAGCGGGGAAAGATACGCAGTATTTT. This translates into CASSFRLAGKDTQYF.

The CDR3 protein is CASSYWQGGEQFF. The CDR3 DNA reads as TGTGCCAGCAGTTACTGGCAGGGCGGAGAGCAGTTCTTC. The rearrangement joins TRBV6-2 or TRBV6-3 to TRBJ2-1, with a possible D match to TRBD1 (5 bases). The germline V gene has CDR1 MNHEY and CDR2 SVGEGT. This CDR3 contains 13 residues. Trimming left V 1 base short and J 10 bases short, with 11 bases between.

The rearrangement uses TRBV7-2 and TRBJ2-1; 9 bases agree with TRBD2. Germline V lookup: CDR1 SGHTA, CDR2 FQGNSA. The V and J ends lost 0 bases and 14 bases, in that order; junction bases with no gene match: 17. The CDR3 loop spans 17 amino acids. CDR3 nucleotides: TGTGCCAGCAGCTTAGCCCCTGTCAGCGGGAGGACCTCCCGGGAGTTCTTC. Protein sequence: CASSLAPVSGRTSREFF.

V usage is TRBV3-1 and J usage is TRBJ2-1, with 7 bases lining up with TRBD2. V gave up 0 bases and J gave up 7 bases; unmatched junction bases: 3. Per germline, CDR1 LGHDT and CDR2 YNNKEL (reference sequence). The CDR3 is made up of 14 amino acids. The CDR3, as DNA: TGTGCCAGCAGCCAAGATCTAGCGGTAAATGAGCAGTTCTTC. Translating it yields CASSQDLAVNEQFF.